A selection of T cell receptor beta chains follows, all from one sample in a study of cytomegalovirus exposure and HLA in healthy donors. TCRdb's copy holds only in-frame clones and misses some; the assay was immunoSEQ multiplex PCR. The sample includes about 120,000 clones, over 70% of them seen just once. Sequencing was done on a sample of PBMCs. These receptor sequences come from a female donor in good health and CMV-seropositive. Each CDR3 is given with its conserved first and last residue. Each record gives: V gene, J gene, clone size, D gene, CDR3 DNA, CDR3 protein. D genes are given only for firm matches. Clone sizes are given selectively: once, few, many, or a class where the clone is expanded.

TRBV9	TRBJ2-5	-	-	TGTGCCAGCAGCGTAGGCGGGGCGGAGACCCAGTACTTC	CASSVGGAETQYF
TRBV6-1	TRBJ2-3	-	TRBD2	TGTGCCAGCAGTGGACTAGCGGGGGGACGCGATACGCAGTATTTT	CASSGLAGGRDTQYF
TRBV7-3	TRBJ2-1	-	TRBD2	TGTGCCAGCAGCTTAACGGGCGGGGGGATCAATGAGCAGTTCTTC	CASSLTGGGINEQFF
TRBV19	TRBJ2-1	-	TRBD2	TGTGCCAGTAGTAAGGGACTAGCGGGGGGGCACTCCTACAATGAGCAGTTCTTC	CASSKGLAGGHSYNEQFF
TRBV5-1	TRBJ2-1	-	TRBD2	TGCGCCAGCAGCGGGTCTAGCGGGGGGACTTCCTACAATGAGCAGTTCTTC	CASSGSSGGTSYNEQFF
TRBV5-1	TRBJ2-7	once	-	TGCGCCAGCAGCTTGGACACCTACGAGCAGTACTTC	CASSLDTYEQYF
TRBV15	TRBJ1-1	-	TRBD1	TGTGCCACCAGCAGAGCAGGGGGAAACACTGAAGCTTTCTTT	CATSRAGGNTEAFF
TRBV4-1	TRBJ1-6	-	-	TGCGCCAGCAGCCCCCGGGACACCCTGAGGAGCTCCTATAATTCACCCCTCCACTTT	CASSPRDTLRSSYNSPLHF
TRBV12-5	TRBJ1-3	-	-	TGTGCTAGTGGTTTGTCTAACACCATATATTTT	CASGLSNTIYF
TRBV9	TRBJ1-1	-	TRBD1	TGTGCCAGCAGCCACGGGACAGGGTGGGCCACTGAAGCTTTCTTT	CASSHGTGWATEAFF
TRBV19	TRBJ2-1	-	-	TGTGCCAGTAGTATATTAGGAGGGTCCAACAATGAGCAGTTCTTC	CASSILGGSNNEQFF
TRBV7-9	TRBJ2-7	-	-	TGTTCCAGCAATATGAGGGACACAGCCCCCTACGAGCAGTACTTC	CSSNMRDTAPYEQYF
TRBV18	TRBJ1-5	few	TRBD1	TGTGCCAGCTCACTGACAGGGGGAGAAGGTCAGCCCCAGCATTTT	CASSLTGGEGQPQHF
TRBV19	TRBJ2-6	-	-	TGTGCCAGTAGTAAGATTAGCTCTGGGGCCAACGTCCTGACTTTC	CASSKISSGANVLTF
TRBV18	TRBJ1-4	-	-	TGTGCCAGCTCGTCAGGGCCCTCCTCGGCTGAAAAACTGTTTTTT	CASSSGPSSAEKLFF
TRBV5-4	TRBJ1-6	-	-	TGTGCCAGCAGCTTGCAGGGCTATAATTCACCCCTCCACTTT	CASSLQGYNSPLHF
TRBV9	TRBJ2-5	-	-	TGTGCCAGCAGCGTAGAGGTTGCAGGGCGAGAGACCCAGTACTTC	CASSVEVAGRETQYF